A single sample is the source of the 27 T cell receptor beta chains below, sequenced in a study of beta chain features in type 1 diabetes. General study findings and limits: TCRB CDR3s were moderately but significantly shorter in Type 1 diabetes patients in all four CD4+ subsets.

Their antigens are not known. Every bit of the isolated RNA underwent reverse transcription, so sequencing read expressed TCRB transcripts. Sequencing was performed with immunoSEQ multiplex PCR; in TCRdb, only in-frame clones are kept and a portion is missing. The profile covers more than 55,000 clones, with roughly 50% appearing a single time and around 2.7% taken by the ten largest. The sample comprised Tregs from blood. Source of these receptors: a woman in her 40s with type 1 diabetes.

This chain connects TRBV4-1 to TRBJ1-5; D gene uncertain. The CDR3 is made up of 16 amino acids. Per the germline V gene, CDR1 is MGHRA and CDR2 is YSYEKL. V gave up 0 bases and J gave up 7 bases, with 16 bases separating them. The CDR3 region has the DNA TGCGCCAGCAGCCAAGATGAGCAGGTGCCTTGGCAGCCCCAGCATTTT. Translation gives CASSQDEQVPWQPQHF.

This clone was detected once. The V call is TRBV18, the J call TRBJ1-1; unclear D gene. V lost 7 bases, J lost 0 bases, and 6 bases lay in between. The germline V gene has CDR1 KGHSH and CDR2 LQKENI. The CDR3 is 12 amino acids. The CDR3 DNA is TGTGCCAGCTTTAACATGAACACTGAAGCTTTCTTT. Translated, it gives CASFNMNTEAFF.

This clone occurred a few times. This sequence joins TRBV15 and TRBJ2-1; the D gene is possibly TRBD2 (6 bases). The germline V gene has CDR1 LNHNV and CDR2 YYDKDF (reference sequence). The CDR3 runs to 15 residues. V lost 0 bases to trimming and J lost 3 bases, with 9 bases between them. The CDR3 reads CATSRETRFYNEQFF. CDR3 DNA: TGTGCCACCAGCAGAGAGACTAGATTCTACAATGAGCAGTTCTTC.

This clone was observed a few times. The V gene is TRBV28, the J gene TRBJ2-1; 14 bases are shared with TRBD2. V shed 5 bases, J shed 7 bases, and the junction held 7 bases outside the gene matches. This CDR3 contains 16 residues. Germline V gene data show CDR1 as MDHEN and CDR2 as SYDVKM. CDR3 sequence (DNA): TGTGCCAGCAGTCCGGTGACTAGCGGGAGGGCTAATGAGCAGTTCTTC. Translated: CASSPVTSGRANEQFF.

V usage is TRBV6-5 and J usage is TRBJ1-2; TRBD1 matches 7 bases. This CDR3 comprises 16 residues. The J segment lost 4 bases and the V segment lost 4 bases, leaving 12 bases of the junction unmatched. In germline, CDR1 is MNHEY, CDR2 SVGAGI. CDR3 sequence (DNA): TGTGCCAGCAGTTTCCGGGACAGCTTCTATTTCTATGGCTACACCTTC. Amino acids: CASSFRDSFYFYGYTF.

The chain combines TRBV27 with TRBJ1-2, with D perhaps TRBD1 (6 bases). V lost 2 bases and J 2 bases, leaving 21 bases between the germline ends. Germline values: CDR1 MNHEY, CDR2 SMNVEV (reference sequence). There are 18 residues in the CDR3. CDR3 sequence: CASSLISGVRARNYGYTF. The CDR3 DNA follows: TGTGCCAGCAGTTTAATTTCAGGGGTTAGGGCCAGGAACTATGGCTACACCTTC.

This clone was found a few times. V gene TRBV9 combines with J gene TRBJ2-5, with D possibly matching TRBD2 (5 bases). The germline V gene encodes CDR1 SGDLS and CDR2 YYNGEE. The CDR3 totals 17 residues. With 0 bases removed from V and 1 base from J, the gap between germline ends came to 16 bases. CDR3 DNA sequence: TGTGCCAGCAGCGTAGACTCGGCGGGTGGCTCCCAAGAGACCCAGTACTTC. It is translated as CASSVDSAGGSQETQYF. Looking up the rest from reference TRBV9 and TRBJ2-5 gives the full variable domain: DSGVTQTPKHLITATGQRVTLRCSPRSGDLSVYWYQQSLDQGLQFLIQYYNGEERAKGNILERFSAQQFPDLHSELNLSSLELGDSALYFCASSVDSAGGSQETQYFGPGTRLLVL.

A note on this clone: No DNA is shown, since the ends of the CDR3 on it are uncertain; the CDR3 is the one TCRdb lists. The chain recombines TRBV7-9 with TRBJ1-1; the table's D call TRBD1 went unverified against the DNA. Counting both end residues, the CDR3 totals 12 amino acids. CDR1 and CDR2 from the germline V gene are SEHNR and FQNEAQ (reference sequence). Here the CDR3 reads CASSWGTGSIFF.

The CDR3 bases are TGCGCCAGCAGCTTGGCTAGCGGGGGGTACAATGAGCAGTTCTTC. It is translated as CASSLASGGYNEQFF. The V call is TRBV5-1, the J call TRBJ2-1, with 11 bases fitting TRBD2. The J segment lost 4 bases and the V segment lost 0 bases, leaving 0 bases of the junction unmatched. Germline V gives CDR1 SGHRS, CDR2 YFSETQ. The length of the CDR3 is 15 residues.

This chain uses TRBV7-2 with TRBJ2-3, with 9 bases identical to TRBD2. This CDR3 has 15 amino acids. CDR1 is SGHTA and CDR2 is FQGNSA in the germline V gene. With 1 base clipped from V and 5 bases from J, the junction kept 4 bases outside the gene matches. The CDR3 nucleotides are TGTGCCAGCAGCTTAGGCGGGAGGGCATTAGATACGCAGTATTTT. This encodes CASSLGGRALDTQYF. Variable domain in full (rest from reference TRBV7-2 and TRBJ2-3): GAGVSQSPSNKVTEKGKDVELRCDPISGHTALYWYRQSLGQGLEFLIYFQGNSAPDKSGLPSDRFSAERTGGSVSTLTIQRTQQEDSAVYLCASSLGGRALDTQYFGPGTRLTVL.

This rearrangement joins TRBV28 to TRBJ1-1, with a weak D call TRBD1 (5 bases). Deletions cut 1 base from V and 5 bases from J, with 11 bases between. CDR1 and CDR2 (germline): MDHEN, SYDVKM. The CDR3 extends over 14 amino acids. In DNA, the CDR3 is TGTGCCAGCAGTTTATACCCAGGGACTACTGAAGCTTTCTTT. Its protein product is CASSLYPGTTEAFF.

The V gene is TRBV5-5, the J gene TRBJ2-7; 14 positions agree with TRBD2. Germline V gives CDR1 SGHKS, CDR2 YYEKEE (reference sequence). Trimming removed 6 bases from V and 6 bases from J; junction bases left unmatched: 8. The CDR3 is 15 residues long. CDR3 region: CASNNLGLAGVEQYF. In DNA form, the CDR3 reads TGTGCCAGCAACAACTTGGGACTAGCGGGAGTCGAGCAGTACTTC.

The chain employs TRBV27 and TRBJ1-3; D may be TRBD1 (6 bases). Germline loops: CDR1 MNHEY, CDR2 SMNVEV (reference sequence). The CDR3 spans 15 residues. Deletions cut 2 bases from V and 4 bases from J, with 12 bases between. CDR3 DNA: TGTGCCAGCAGTTTAGCGGGGGCGAGAGGAAACACCATATATTTT. This codes for CASSLAGARGNTIYF.

This CDR3 is CASSRAGSIYTF. In nucleotides, the CDR3 is TGTGCCAGTAGTCGAGCAGGGTCGATCTACACCTTC. V is TRBV19 and J is TRBJ1-2; D perhaps matches TRBD1 (5 bases). Germline CDR1 LNHDA, CDR2 SQIVND (reference sequence). The CDR3 contains 12 residues. With 5 bases removed from V and 10 bases from J, the gap between germline ends came to 14 bases.

The V and J genes are TRBV6-6 and TRBJ2-7; 7 bases line up with TRBD1. Germline trimming cut 6 bases from V and 6 bases from J; bases unmatched to any gene: 5. This CDR3 comprises 12 residues. The germline V gene has CDR1 MNHNY and CDR2 SVGAGI (reference sequence). CDR3 DNA: TGTGCCAGCAGGCCAACAGGGGCCGAGCAGTACTTC. Translated, it gives CASRPTGAEQYF.

The genes are TRBV6-1 and TRBJ2-1; D may be TRBD2 (5 bases). CDR1 MNHNS and CDR2 SASEGT come from the germline V gene. The CDR3 is made up of 13 amino acids. V was trimmed by 5 bases and J by 4 bases, leaving 9 bases between them. CDR3 coding DNA: TGTGCCAGCAGTACCGGGATATACAATGAGCAGTTCTTC. Amino acids: CASSTGIYNEQFF.

V and J are TRBV30 and TRBJ2-5, with TRBD2 matching over 9 bases. V shed 3 bases, J shed 5 bases, and the junction held 10 bases outside the gene matches. The length of the CDR3 is 15 residues. The V gene's germline CDR1 is GTSNPN and CDR2 SVGIG (reference sequence). CDR3 region: CAWSDKGLARETQYF. The CDR3 region has the DNA TGTGCCTGGAGCGACAAGGGACTAGCTAGGGAGACCCAGTACTTC.

This chain uses TRBV5-4 with TRBJ1-1, with a possible D match to TRBD1 (6 bases). Trimming removed 2 bases at V and 5 bases at J, with 13 bases between. Germline CDR1 is SGHNT and CDR2 is YYREEE (reference sequence). The CDR3 is 14 residues long. CDR3 nucleotide sequence: TGTGCCAGCAGCTTCAGGCAGGGGTGGACTGAAGCTTTCTTT. Its translation is CASSFRQGWTEAFF.

This clone came up a few times. This chain links TRBV27 with TRBJ2-3; 8 nucleotides align to TRBD1. V dropped 3 bases and J dropped 4; count of bases not matched to a gene: 6. There are 15 residues in the CDR3. Germline lookup yields CDR1 MNHEY and CDR2 SMNVEV (reference sequence). The DNA of the CDR3 is TGTGCCAGCAGTTTTGACAGGGGATATTCAGATACGCAGTATTTT. Translating it yields CASSFDRGYSDTQYF.

There are a few counts of this clone. The chain recombines TRBV19 with TRBJ1-2; no reliable D call. The V and J ends lost 11 bases and 2 bases respectively, with 15 bases between them. Germline CDR1 reads LNHDA; CDR2 reads SQIVND (reference sequence). The CDR3 covers 13 residues. The CDR3 nucleotides read TGTGCCGCTAGACGGGGTTTGAACTATGGCTACACCTTC. It translates to CAARRGLNYGYTF.

V and J are TRBV28 and TRBJ2-3, with TRBD1 matching over 9 bases. The V gene's germline CDR1 is MDHEN and CDR2 SYDVKM. Trimming removed 5 bases from V and 3 bases from J; junction bases left unmatched: 6. This CDR3 is 15 amino acids long. The CDR3: CASSLTGGGTDTQYF. The CDR3 DNA reads as TGTGCCAGCAGTCTGACAGGGGGAGGAACAGATACGCAGTATTTT.

Of note for this clone: Relative to the germline gene, one junction end is altered; a read error may explain this. This chain connects TRBV7-3 to TRBJ2-2, with 7 bases matching TRBD1. CDR1 is SGHTA and CDR2 is FQGTGA in the germline V gene. The CDR3 covers 13 residues. CDR3 sequence reads: CASSFPGGGELFF. In nucleotides, the CDR3 is TGTGCTAGCAGCTTCCCAGGGGGCGGGGAGCTGTTTTTT.

This clone showed up many times. The V call is TRBV5-6, the J call TRBJ2-5, with a possible D match to TRBD1 (5 bases). CDR1 and CDR2 (germline): SGHDT, YYEEEE. CDR3 size: 13 residues. The V end lost 3 bases, the J end lost 6 bases, and 12 bases lay between the germline ends. The CDR3 DNA sequence: TGTGCCAGCAGCTACAGGAATAGTAAGACCCAGTACTTC. It codes for CASSYRNSKTQYF. Full variable domain (remainder filled in from reference TRBV5-6 and TRBJ2-5): DAGVTQSPTHLIKTRGQQVTLRCSPKSGHDTVSWYQQALGQGPQFIFQYYEEEERQRGNFPDRFSGHQFPNYSSELNVNALLLGDSALYLCASSYRNSKTQYFGPGTRLLVL.

Only a few counts were recorded for this clone. The rearrangement links TRBV19 to TRBJ2-3; the D is unclear. V was shortened by 4 bases and J by 7 bases, with 9 bases between the two germline ends. The germline gives CDR1 LNHDA, CDR2 SQIVND (reference sequence). CDR3 size: 12 residues. As DNA, the CDR3 is TGTGCCAGTAGTACTAGTAGGCATACGCAGTATTTT. Encoded protein: CASSTSRHTQYF. The full variable domain, rest sourced from reference TRBV19 and TRBJ2-3, is DGGITQSPKYLFRKEGQNVTLSCEQNLNHDAMYWYRQDPGQGLRLIYYSQIVNDFQKGDIAEGYSVSREKKESFPLTVTSAQKNPTAFYLCASSTSRHTQYFGPGTRLTVL.

This clone has a handful of counts. The chain recombines TRBV2 with TRBJ2-7; the D gene is possibly TRBD1 (7 bases). The V and J ends lost 5 bases and 3 bases respectively, with 11 bases between them. CDR3 length: 13 amino acids. The germline V gene encodes CDR1 SNHLY and CDR2 FYNNEI. CDR3: CASSRQGGYEQYF. CDR3 in DNA: TGTGCCAGCAGTCGACAGGGAGGCTACGAGCAGTACTTC.

The rearrangement joins TRBV28 to TRBJ2-5; D gene uncertain. The end of the DNA is better explained by TRBJ2-7, so the J call may be wrong. CDR3 length: 12 amino acids. The germline V gene encodes CDR1 MDHEN and CDR2 SYDVKM. Here the CDR3 reads CASSLKQYEQYF. CDR3 DNA: TGTGCCAGCAGTTTAAAACAGTACGAGCAGTACTTC.

The chain is built from TRBV7-3 and TRBJ2-3; tentative D call: TRBD1 (6 bases). Germline V gene lookup returns CDR1 SGHTA and CDR2 FQGTGA. CDR3 length: 12 residues. V gave up 4 bases and J gave up 9 bases, with 11 bases separating them. CDR3 region: CASSSGTGTQYF. CDR3 coding DNA: TGTGCCAGCAGCTCCGGCACAGGGACGCAGTATTTT.